Below are 31 T cell receptor beta chains sequenced from a single sample in a study of T cell responses to AZD1222 COVID-19 vaccine. Only in-frame clones appear in the TCRdb table, and some are missing; sequencing was by immunoSEQ multiplex PCR. This repertoire shows about 200,000 clones, about 93% found once; its top ten account for approximately 1%. The specimen was peripheral blood, collected 28 days after the second AZD1222 dose. The receptors were gathered from an adult who received the AZD1222 COVID-19 vaccine.

This rearrangement joins TRBV6-4 to TRBJ1-1; D remains ambiguous. This CDR3 has 15 amino acids. V lost 2 bases and J lost 1, with 11 bases in between. Germline V gene data show CDR1 as MRHNA and CDR2 as SNTAGT. The CDR3 is CASSDGVEGNTEAFF. CDR3 sequence (DNA): TGTGCCAGCAGTGACGGGGTGGAGGGGAACACTGAAGCTTTCTTT.

This clone has only a few counts. The rearrangement joins TRBV6-1 to TRBJ2-7; 8 nucleotides match TRBD2. The V and J ends lost 2 bases and 0 bases, in that order; junction bases with no gene match: 3. Germline V CDR1 and CDR2: MNHNS, SASEGT. The CDR3 totals 15 residues. The CDR3, as DNA: TGTGCCAGCAGTGAACCAAGCGGGGGCTCCTACGAGCAGTACTTC. This sequence encodes CASSEPSGGSYEQYF.

This chain links TRBV5-1 with TRBJ1-1, with 8 positions matching TRBD1. V was clipped by 4 bases and J by 14 bases; unmatched bases: 22. This CDR3 is 16 amino acids long. Germline CDR1 reads SGHRS; CDR2 reads YFSETQ. The CDR3 nucleotides are TGCGCCAGCAGCAGAGCGGACAGGGAAGATTCCGGGGAAGTCTTCTTT. Protein product: CASSRADREDSGEVFF.

V is TRBV5-1 and J is TRBJ2-1; 8 bases line up with TRBD1. Losses at the gene ends were 3 bases for V and 5 bases for J; bases not matched to a gene: 10. The CDR3 runs 16 residues. Germline CDR1 is SGHRS and CDR2 is YFSETQ. CDR3 in amino acids: CASSSPDRDANNEQFF. The CDR3 nucleotides are TGCGCCAGCAGCTCGCCGGACAGGGACGCGAACAATGAGCAGTTCTTC. Full variable domain (missing parts from reference TRBV5-1 and TRBJ2-1): KAGVTQTPRYLIKTRGQQVTLSCSPISGHRSVSWYQQTPGQGLQFLFEYFSETQRNKGNFPGRFSGRQFSNSRSEMNVSTLELGDSALYLCASSSPDRDANNEQFFGPGTRLTVL.

The J gene is TRBJ1-1, the V gene TRBV11-2, with 10 bases identical to TRBD1. In germline, CDR1 is SGHAT, CDR2 FQNNGV. The junction had 9 bases not matched to a gene; V was cut back by 6 bases and J by 5 bases. There are 15 residues in the CDR3. The DNA of the CDR3 is TGTGCCAGCAGACATCCCGGGACAGGGGTTACTGAAGCTTTCTTT. Its protein product is CASRHPGTGVTEAFF.

V and J are TRBV6-5 and TRBJ2-7; possibly TRBD2 for D (6 bases). Trimming took 5 bases from V and 6 from J, leaving 14 bases between them. This CDR3 comprises 13 residues. Looked up from germline, CDR1 is MNHEY and CDR2 is SVGAGI. The CDR3 region has the DNA TGTGCCAGCAGTAAGACGGGGGTCGGCGAGCAGTACTTC. Protein: CASSKTGVGEQYF.

The gene calls are TRBV3-1 (or the pseudogene TRBV3-2) and TRBJ2-7, with D unresolved. This CDR3 has 13 residues. V was trimmed by 8 bases and J by 3 bases, leaving 14 bases between them. Germline CDR1 reads LGHDT; CDR2 reads YNNKEL (reference sequence). The chain's CDR3 is CASSGRFNYEQYF. DNA of the CDR3: TGTGCCAGCTCGGGCAGGTTCAACTACGAGCAGTACTTC.

The V gene is TRBV29-1, the J gene TRBJ1-5; D is ambiguous. V was cut by 7 bases and J by 5 bases, with 12 bases left in between. CDR1 and CDR2 (germline): SQVTM, ANQGSEA. The CDR3 length is 12 residues. Here the CDR3 reads CSARSGDQPQHF. In nucleotides, the CDR3 is TGCAGCGCACGGTCGGGAGATCAGCCCCAGCATTTT.

This chain uses TRBV9 with TRBJ1-3, with TRBD1 matching 7 bases. Germline trimming cut 1 base from V and 2 bases from J; bases unmatched to any gene: 9. The CDR3 has 17 residues. CDR1 and CDR2 (germline): SGDLS, YYNGEE. This CDR3 reads CASSVRGQAGTGNTIYF. CDR3 DNA sequence: TGTGCCAGCAGCGTAAGAGGACAGGCAGGAACTGGAAACACCATATATTTT.

The V gene is TRBV29-1, the J gene TRBJ1-2; 8 nucleotides match TRBD1. With V trimmed by 3 bases and J by 7 bases, 4 bases remained unmatched. From germline, CDR1 is SQVTM and CDR2 ANQGSEA. There are 12 residues in the CDR3. The CDR3 spells CSVEGQESGYTF. The DNA of the CDR3 is TGCAGCGTTGAGGGACAGGAGAGTGGCTACACCTTC.

In its sample, this clone was seen once. The V call is TRBV7-9, the J call TRBJ2-1; perhaps TRBD1 as D (6 bases). There are 16 residues in the CDR3. Trimming cost V 4 bases and J 8 bases, with 21 bases left between them. Looked up from germline, CDR1 is SEHNR and CDR2 is FQNEAQ (reference sequence). This CDR3 is CASSSAQSGAFDEQFF. DNA for the CDR3: TGTGCCAGCAGCTCGGCGCAGTCAGGGGCATTCGATGAGCAGTTCTTC.

This clone was observed once. The chain uses TRBV9 and TRBJ2-7; D is undetermined. Germline lookup yields CDR1 SGDLS and CDR2 YYNGEE. The V end lost 4 bases, the J end lost 1 base, and 6 bases lay between the germline ends. This CDR3 is built from 12 residues. CDR3 nucleotide sequence: TGTGCCAGCAGCTCAGAGTCCTACGAGCAGTACTTC. Protein: CASSSESYEQYF.

CDR3 sequence (DNA): TGTGCCAGCAGTGAACTCCTCCACTCTAATGAAAAACTGTTTTTT. This translates into CASSELLHSNEKLFF. This sequence joins TRBV6-1 and TRBJ1-4; D uncertain. Germline CDR1 and CDR2: MNHNS and SASEGT. This CDR3 is 15 amino acids long. The V end lost 2 bases, the J end lost 3 bases, and 10 bases lay between the germline ends.

The J gene is TRBJ2-5, the V gene TRBV5-1, with TRBD1 matching over 10 bases. This CDR3 contains 17 residues. Per germline, CDR1 SGHRS and CDR2 YFSETQ. After removal of 0 bases from V and 5 bases from J, the junction contained 10 bases not matched to a gene. Written as DNA, the CDR3 is TGCGCCAGCAGCTTGGTCGGGGACAGGGGCTCTGTGGAGACCCAGTACTTC. This codes for CASSLVGDRGSVETQYF.

The V and J genes are TRBV10-3 and TRBJ2-7; TRBD1 matches at 7 bases. Trimming cost V 2 bases and J 4 bases; bases outside gene matches: 5. CDR3 length equals 14 residues. In germline, CDR1 is ENHRY, CDR2 SYGVKD. The CDR3 here is CAISEVSGGYEQYF. CDR3 nucleotides: TGTGCCATCAGTGAGGTCTCAGGGGGTTACGAGCAGTACTTC.

The V and J genes are TRBV29-1 and TRBJ2-5, with TRBD2 as a possible D gene (5 bases). The ends were cut back, 8 bases at V and 1 base at J, with 17 bases in the middle. The CDR3 has 14 residues. Looked up from germline, CDR1 is SQVTM and CDR2 is ANQGSEA. The CDR3 DNA follows: TGCAGCTCGAGGGTCAACACCCGCCAAGAGACCCAGTACTTC. This sequence encodes CSSRVNTRQETQYF.

The CDR3 coding sequence is TGTGCCAGCAGTTTCCGGGGGATCGGTTATGGCTACACCTTC. Its protein product is CASSFRGIGYGYTF. The chain recombines TRBV28 with TRBJ1-2; possible D gene TRBD1, 5 bases. V was pared by 3 bases and J by 5 bases, with 13 bases between. The germline gives CDR1 MDHEN, CDR2 SYDVKM. The CDR3 is 14 amino acids.

The J gene is TRBJ2-7, the V gene TRBV6-5, with TRBD1 matching over 11 bases. Germline CDR1 reads MNHEY; CDR2 reads SVGAGI. V was pared by 2 bases and J by 6 bases, with 6 bases of the junction left unmatched. This CDR3 has 15 residues. The CDR3 region is CASSYPGQGAGEQYF. The CDR3 DNA reads TGTGCCAGCAGTTACCCCGGACAGGGGGCGGGCGAGCAGTACTTC.

V is TRBV29-1 and J is TRBJ2-3, with TRBD1 identical over 7 bases. The CDR3 extends over 13 amino acids. V lost 7 bases to trimming and J lost 6 bases; unmatched junction nucleotides: 10. Germline CDR1 SQVTM, CDR2 ANQGSEA. The CDR3 DNA follows: TGCAGCGCTGCACAGGGGATGGGGGATACGCAGTATTTT. This codes for CSAAQGMGDTQYF.

The rearrangement links TRBV11-2 to TRBJ2-7; no reliable D call. Germline CDR1 reads SGHAT; CDR2 reads FQNNGV. The CDR3 covers 16 residues. The V and J ends lost 5 bases and 1 base respectively, with 18 bases between them. CDR3 nucleotide sequence: TGTGCCAGCAGCCCATACCCTCCTACCGTGTCCTACGAGCAGTACTTC. It encodes CASSPYPPTVSYEQYF.

In its sample, this clone was seen once. The genes are TRBV19 and TRBJ1-1, with TRBD1 as a possible D gene (6 bases). This CDR3 contains 13 residues. Germline lookup yields CDR1 LNHDA and CDR2 SQIVND (reference sequence). Trimming removed 8 bases at V and 6 bases at J, with 16 bases between. The CDR3 nucleotides are TGTGCCAGTCAACAGGGATTTTTCGCTGAAGCTTTCTTT. The encoded protein is CASQQGFFAEAFF.

V usage is TRBV7-9 and J usage is TRBJ2-1, with 14 bases matching TRBD2. The trim removed 1 base at V and 8 bases at J, leaving 10 bases unmatched. Per germline, CDR1 SEHNR and CDR2 FQNEAQ (reference sequence). CDR3 length equals 18 residues. CDR3 protein: CASSLGSTSGGASDEQFF. CDR3 sequence (DNA): TGTGCCAGCAGCTTAGGTTCGACTAGCGGGGGGGCCTCGGATGAGCAGTTCTTC.

The chain has TRBV5-1 and TRBJ2-2; D is perhaps TRBD1 (6 bases). Per the germline V gene, CDR1 is SGHRS and CDR2 is YFSETQ. The V end lost 0 bases, the J end lost 9 bases, and 12 bases lay between the germline ends. The CDR3 has 14 amino acids. The CDR3 is CASSLASGGRELFF. DNA of the CDR3: TGCGCCAGCAGCTTGGCCTCTGGGGGCCGGGAGCTGTTTTTT.

The chain links TRBV4-2 to TRBJ1-2; 8 bases are shared with TRBD1. J lost 8 bases, V lost 0 bases, and 5 bases had no gene match. The CDR3 has 14 amino acids. Germline CDR1 and CDR2: LGHNA and YNFKEQ. The CDR3 DNA reads as TGTGCCAGCAGCCAAGAAAACAGGGGGTTCGGCTACACCTTC. It yields the protein CASSQENRGFGYTF.

This sequence joins TRBV27 and TRBJ2-4; D not resolved. The CDR3 is 16 residues long. V shed 5 bases and J shed 1 base, with 15 bases lying between them. CDR1 and CDR2 from the germline V gene are MNHEY and SMNVEV (reference sequence). The CDR3 sequence is CASSTRATGAKNIQYF. DNA of the CDR3: TGTGCCAGCAGTACAAGGGCGACCGGGGCCAAAAACATTCAGTACTTC.

The CDR3 protein is CASSHPRVRGVNYGYTF. Written as DNA, the CDR3 is TGCGCCAGCAGCCACCCAAGGGTCAGGGGAGTTAACTATGGCTACACCTTC. This chain connects TRBV4-3 to TRBJ1-2, with D perhaps matching TRBD1 (6 bases). The germline gives CDR1 LGHNA, CDR2 YSLEER. Trimming took 3 bases from V and 1 from J, leaving 18 bases between them. The CDR3 contains 17 residues.

This clone was seen a handful of times. The chain links TRBV6-5 to TRBJ1-2, with TRBD1 as a possible D gene (6 bases). V shed 0 bases and J shed 2 bases, with 10 bases lying between them. The CDR3 loop spans 15 amino acids. Germline CDR1 and CDR2: MNHEY and SVGAGI. CDR3 protein: CASSYSGQLNYGYTF. The CDR3 nucleotides are TGTGCCAGCAGTTACTCCGGACAGCTGAACTATGGCTACACCTTC.

The count of this clone is one. This rearrangement joins TRBV28 to TRBJ1-2; D might be TRBD1 (5 bases). CDR1 and CDR2 from the germline V gene are MDHEN and SYDVKM. The CDR3 loop spans 17 amino acids. Trimming left V 4 bases short and J 2 bases short, with 20 bases between. The CDR3 nucleotides read TGTGCCAGCAGTTCTCAGCCGGGACGCCGGGCCAACTATGGCTACACCTTC. Its protein product is CASSSQPGRRANYGYTF.

The chain has TRBV3-1 (or the pseudogene TRBV3-2) and TRBJ2-2; D is possibly TRBD2 (5 bases). Germline CDR1 reads LGHDT; CDR2 reads YNNKEL (reference sequence). The V gene lost 1 base and the J gene lost 2 bases, with 11 bases spanning the gap. The length of the CDR3 is 16 residues. CDR3 amino acids: CASSQVTGGNTGELFF. CDR3 DNA: TGTGCCAGCAGCCAAGTCACTGGAGGAAACACCGGGGAGCTGTTTTTT.

J is TRBJ1-2 and V is TRBV29-1, with 7 bases matching TRBD1. Germline CDR1 reads SQVTM; CDR2 reads ANQGSEA. The CDR3 is 14 amino acids. Trimming took 0 bases from V and 4 from J; bases not matched to a gene: 5. The CDR3 coding sequence is TGCAGCGTTGAAGAAAGGGGGCCCTCCTATGGCTACACCTTC. This encodes CSVEERGPSYGYTF.

The chain joins TRBV19 to TRBJ1-3, with D possibly being TRBD1 (5 bases). V dropped 6 bases and J dropped 0 bases, with 9 bases sitting between them. Germline V lookup: CDR1 LNHDA, CDR2 SQIVND (reference sequence). This CDR3 is built from 14 residues. The CDR3 reads CASRSQASGNTIYF. The CDR3 bases are TGTGCCAGTAGGTCACAGGCCTCTGGAAACACCATATATTTT.